A single sample gave rise to the 12 T cell receptor beta chains below, sequenced in a study (dated by TCRdb to between 2015 and 2016). Receptor libraries were prepared by 5' RACE. TCRdb names Illumina MiSeq as the instrument used. In TCRdb, the public reads were trimmed at Q25 with fastp and aligned with MiXCR, with productive beta chains retained. Rows are unified per CDR3 protein, each entry keeping the most common DNA and genes. Here the sample has 8,000 to 8,500 distinct CDR3 sequences; roughly two thirds occur a single time. More than 4% of the sample is held by the ten biggest clonotypes. Sequencing was performed on tumor-infiltrating naive CD4+ T cells sorted from the breast tumor. The cell subset or site tag for this specimen amounts to: naive CD4+ T cells, CD4+CD45RA+CD25-. All receptors derive from a female donor with breast cancer.

The V and J genes are TRBV20-1 and TRBJ1-6; 9 nucleotides agree with TRBD1. The trim removed 3 bases at V and 9 bases at J, leaving 3 bases unmatched. CDR3 length equals 13 residues. The germline V gene has CDR1 DFQATT and CDR2 SNEGSKA (reference sequence). CDR3 amino acids: CSASGQGFSPLHF. The CDR3 DNA is TGCAGTGCTAGCGGACAGGGGTTTTCACCCCTCCACTTT.

The chain links TRBV30 to TRBJ1-1; D possibly corresponds to TRBD1 (6 bases). The CDR3 is 13 residues long. The germline V gene encodes CDR1 GTSNPN and CDR2 SVGIG (reference sequence). Trimming left V 2 bases short and J 1 base short, with 8 bases between. CDR3 DNA: TGTGCCTGGAGTACGACAGGGAACACTGAAGCTTTCTTT. The encoded protein is CAWSTTGNTEAFF.

This clonotype was seen only once. The chain joins TRBV6-5 to TRBJ2-7; TRBD2 matches at 12 bases. Trimming took 0 bases from V and 2 from J; bases not matched to a gene: 2. This CDR3 is 16 amino acids long. CDR1 is MNHEY and CDR2 is SVGAGI in the germline V gene. For the CDR3, the DNA is TGTGCCAGCAGTTACTCGGGACTAGCGGGCCCCTACGAGCAGTACTTC. Amino acid sequence: CASSYSGLAGPYEQYF.

The V call is TRBV12-3 or TRBV12-4, the J call TRBJ2-7; D is possibly TRBD1 (6 bases). The CDR3 length is 18 residues. The germline V and J ends were trimmed by 3 bases and 4 bases, with 25 bases remaining between them. CDR3 DNA: TGTGCCAGCAGTTTCGGGTTGGTGGTCAGGGGAAGAAGTTACGAGCAGTACTTC. It codes for CASSFGLVVRGRSYEQYF.

The J gene is TRBJ2-1, the V gene TRBV5-1, with D maybe TRBD2 (6 bases). Trimming took 2 bases from V and 5 from J, leaving 11 bases between them. The germline V gene encodes CDR1 SGHRS and CDR2 YFSETQ. This CDR3 comprises 14 residues. The CDR3 nucleotides read TGCGCCAGCAGCTTACAGGTAGCGGACAATGAGCAGTTCTTC. Amino acid sequence: CASSLQVADNEQFF.

The J gene is TRBJ1-1, the V gene TRBV13; 7 bases agree with TRBD1. The CDR3 has 13 residues. Germline V gene lookup returns CDR1 PRHDT and CDR2 FYEKMQ (reference sequence). Trimming removed 5 bases from V and 5 bases from J; junction bases left unmatched: 5. The CDR3 protein is CASSLQGRTEAFF. As DNA, the CDR3 is TGTGCCAGCAGCCTACAGGGGAGGACTGAAGCTTTCTTT. Variable domain in full (rest from reference TRBV13 and TRBJ1-1): AAGVIQSPRHLIKEKRETATLKCYPIPRHDTVYWYQQGPGQDPQFLISFYEKMQSDKGSIPDRFSAQQFSDYHSELNMSSLELGDSALYFCASSLQGRTEAFFGQGTRLTVV.

This clonotype was detected only a few times. The chain has TRBV9 and TRBJ2-1, with 8 bases matching TRBD2. Unmatched junction bases numbered 5, after V lost 0 bases and J lost 3 bases. This CDR3 is 16 amino acids long. Germline CDR1 reads SGDLS; CDR2 reads YYNGEE. The CDR3 bases are TGTGCCAGCAGCGTAGGAGGCGGGGGGATCTACAATGAGCAGTTCTTC. Amino acids: CASSVGGGGIYNEQFF.

Comments on this clonotype: One end of the junction varies from germline; a read error may be responsible. For the CDR3, the DNA is TGCGCCAGTAGCTTGGCGCTCTTAGCCACAGATACGCAGTATTTT. This sequence encodes CASSLALLATDTQYF. The chain is built from TRBV5-1 and TRBJ2-3; D unclear. The CDR3 is 15 amino acids. Germline CDR1 reads SGHRS; CDR2 reads YFSETQ. Supplemented by reference TRBV5-1 and TRBJ2-3, the full variable domain reads KAGVTQTPRYLIKTRGQQVTLSCSPISGHRSVSWYQQTPGQGLQFLFEYFSETQRNKGNFPGRFSGRQFSNSRSEMNVSTLELGDSALYLCASSLALLATDTQYFGPGTRLTVL.

This clonotype appeared a single time. The V gene is TRBV6-5, the J gene TRBJ2-7; 9 bases agree with TRBD2. The CDR3 sequence is 14 residues long. V was clipped by 8 bases and J by 5 bases; unmatched bases: 10. Germline V gene lookup returns CDR1 MNHEY and CDR2 SVGAGI. The CDR3 DNA sequence: TGTGCCAGCGCGGGGCGGGGGGGCCTCCACGAGCAGTACTTC. As protein: CASAGRGGLHEQYF.

This chain connects TRBV20-1 to TRBJ2-4; D possibly corresponds to TRBD2 (6 bases). Trimming took 0 bases from V and 6 from J, leaving 15 bases between them. The V gene's germline CDR1 is DFQATT and CDR2 SNEGSKA (reference sequence). The CDR3 sequence is 15 residues long. The CDR3 nucleotides read TGCAGTGCTAGAGATCCAGGAGGGCCCGGAAACATTCAGTACTTC. It is translated as CSARDPGGPGNIQYF.

V usage is TRBV6-1 and J usage is TRBJ1-1; no reliable D call. Trimming removed 3 bases at V and 11 bases at J, with 16 bases between. CDR3 length: 13 residues. Germline-derived CDR1 and CDR2 are MNHNS and SASEGT. The CDR3 protein is CASSDSYRARAFF. CDR3 sequence (DNA): TGTGCCAGCAGTGACTCCTACCGGGCCCGGGCTTTCTTT.

With regard to this clonotype: One end of the junction is discordant with germline, which a read error may explain. This chain connects TRBV27 to TRBJ1-5; D gene unclear. The CDR3 has 13 residues. CDR1 and CDR2 (germline): MNHEY, SMNVEV (reference sequence). The CDR3 region is CASRATGFQPQHF. In DNA, the CDR3 is TGTGCCAGCAGAGCCACTGGGTTTCAGCCCCAGCACTTT.